This T cell receptor beta chain stems from a study of T cell responses to AZD1222 COVID-19 vaccine. Findings of the study overall: The peak T cell response came first, and repertoires were sampled only after it. White British people made up most donors, females outnumbered males, and clonal diversity was possibly underestimated.

CDR3 size: 11 residues. CDR1 and CDR2 from the germline V gene are SQVTM and ANQGSEA. V was clipped by 6 bases and J by 10 bases, with 13 bases between them. On this clone: Its antigen is not known.

Some clones are missing from TCRdb's copy, which holds only in-frame ones; the method was immunoSEQ multiplex PCR. The sample consists of more than 150,000 clones, about 88% of them appearing once. The J gene is TRBJ2-1, the V gene TRBV29-1; D is undetermined. Sample: peripheral blood, taken after recovery from COVID-19. The receptor's source is an adult who had recovered from COVID-19. CDR3 region: CSVLRVREQFF. CDR3 DNA: TGCAGCGTGCTAAGGGTTAGAGAGCAGTTCTTC.